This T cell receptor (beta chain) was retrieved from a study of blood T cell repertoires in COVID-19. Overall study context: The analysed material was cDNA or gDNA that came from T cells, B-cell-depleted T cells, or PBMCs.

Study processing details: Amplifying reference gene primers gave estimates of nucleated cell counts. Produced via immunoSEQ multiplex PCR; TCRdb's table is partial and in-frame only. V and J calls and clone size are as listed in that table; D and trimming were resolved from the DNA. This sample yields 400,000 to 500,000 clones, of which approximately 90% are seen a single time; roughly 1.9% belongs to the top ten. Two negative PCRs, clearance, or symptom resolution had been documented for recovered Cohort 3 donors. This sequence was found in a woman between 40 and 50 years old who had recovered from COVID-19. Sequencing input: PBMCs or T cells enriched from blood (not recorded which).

The CDR3 nucleotides are TGTGCCAGCTCACCAAGGGACACCTTCACAGATACGCAGTATTTT. This sequence encodes CASSPRDTFTDTQYF. The chain is built from TRBV18 and TRBJ2-3; tentatively, D is TRBD1 (6 bases). Germline V CDR1 and CDR2: KGHSH, LQKENI. Deletions cut 2 bases from V and 2 bases from J, with 11 bases between. The CDR3 consists of 15 residues. The variable domain in full, completed from reference TRBV18 and TRBJ2-3, reads NAGVMQNPRHLVRRRGQEARLRCSPMKGHSHVYWYRQLPEEGLKFMVYLQKENIIDESGMPKERFSAEFPKEGPSILRIQQVVRGDSAAYFCASSPRDTFTDTQYFGPGTRLTVL.